Below, 13 T cell receptor beta chains from the same sample are listed, as sequenced in a study of T-cell memory formation after mild COVID-19. TCRdb processed the 5' RACE reads anew with MiXCR; each CDR3 protein has one entry. The repertoire has 75,000 to 95,000 distinct CDR3 sequences, about 15% of them found once; the top ten carry around two fifths. The material sequenced was PBMCs or a T cell subset sorted from them (not recorded which). Receptor source: a man younger than 30 who had mild COVID-19 (a few samples of this study predate the infection). Cell type and time point are not known.

The chain uses TRBV4-1 and TRBJ1-1, with 8 bases aligning to TRBD1. The CDR3 consists of 15 residues. Looked up from germline, CDR1 is MGHRA and CDR2 is YSYEKL. With 5 bases clipped from V and 3 bases from J, the junction kept 8 bases outside the gene matches. CDR3 region: CASSFRTGRDTEAFF. CDR3 DNA sequence: TGCGCCAGCAGCTTCCGGACAGGGAGGGACACTGAAGCTTTCTTT.

The chain is built from TRBV2 and TRBJ2-5, with 10 bases that match TRBD1. The CDR3 extends over 16 amino acids. The V gene's germline CDR1 is SNHLY and CDR2 FYNNEI. The trim removed 7 bases at V and 4 bases at J, leaving 12 bases unmatched. CDR3 protein: CASTPWTGGILETQYF. The DNA for the CDR3 is TGTGCCAGCACCCCTTGGACAGGGGGGATCTTAGAGACCCAGTACTTC.

The chain has TRBV3-1 and TRBJ2-7, with D possibly matching TRBD1 (5 bases). This CDR3 region has 16 residues. The germline V and J ends were trimmed by 0 bases and 1 base, with 13 bases remaining between them. Germline values: CDR1 LGHDT, CDR2 YNNKEL (reference sequence). The CDR3 DNA follows: TGTGCCAGCAGCCAAGATGAGGACATTCAATCCTACGAGCAGTACTTC. Its translation is CASSQDEDIQSYEQYF.

This clonotype came up a few times. The chain has TRBV11-2 and TRBJ2-1; D ambiguous. The CDR3 totals 16 residues. Germline V gives CDR1 SGHAT, CDR2 FQNNGV. With 1 base removed from V and 0 bases from J, the gap between germline ends came to 10 bases. CDR3 coding DNA: TGTGCCAGCAGCTTAGTCGCTTTCAGCTCCTACAATGAGCAGTTCTTC. Translation gives CASSLVAFSSYNEQFF.

The table lists this clonotype with a few counts. The chain couples TRBV7-9 to TRBJ1-1; TRBD1 might be the D (5 bases). Germline assignment: CDR1 SEHNR and CDR2 FQNEAQ (reference sequence). Trimming left V 1 base short and J 7 bases short, with 7 bases between. This CDR3 has 12 amino acids. For the CDR3, the DNA is TGTGCCAGCAGCTTAGGACAGTTTGAAGCTTTCTTT. Its protein product is CASSLGQFEAFF.

This chain uses TRBV6-5 with TRBJ2-3; a possible D gene is TRBD2 (5 bases). The CDR3 sequence is 11 residues long. Trimming removed 7 bases at V and 5 bases at J, with 7 bases between. Per germline, CDR1 MNHEY and CDR2 SVGAGI. The CDR3 sequence is CASTLEDTQYF. In nucleotides, the CDR3 is TGTGCCAGCACACTAGAAGATACGCAGTATTTT.

This clonotype occurred a few times. This chain connects TRBV5-6 to TRBJ2-3; D remains unclear. Germline CDR1 and CDR2: SGHDT and YYEEEE. Trimming took off 1 base at V and 2 bases at J, with 8 bases between the two ends. This CDR3 contains 14 residues. This chain's CDR3 is CASSLFADTDTQYF. The CDR3 DNA reads TGTGCCAGCAGCTTGTTCGCAGACACAGATACGCAGTATTTT.

This chain uses TRBV6-2 or TRBV6-3 with TRBJ1-2; possible D gene TRBD1, 5 bases. Trimming removed 0 bases at V and 5 bases at J, with 19 bases between. Germline-derived CDR1 and CDR2 are MNHEY and SVGEGT. The length of the CDR3 is 17 residues. CDR3 bases: TGTGCCAGCAGTTACTCGAGGGGAGCAGAGCCTACTTATGGCTACACCTTC. Its protein product is CASSYSRGAEPTYGYTF.

This clonotype was counted between two and nine times. This chain joins TRBV4-3 and TRBJ1-1; possibly TRBD1 for D (5 bases). Trimming pared 0 bases from V and 0 bases from J, leaving 14 bases between. The CDR3 covers 17 residues. CDR1 and CDR2 from the germline V gene are LGHNA and YSLEER. The CDR3 sequence: CASSQESGDRVNTEAFF. CDR3 coding DNA: TGCGCCAGCAGCCAAGAATCGGGGGATCGGGTGAACACTGAAGCTTTCTTT.

This sequence joins TRBV19 and TRBJ2-7, with TRBD2 as a possible D gene (5 bases). This CDR3 has 12 residues. Germline V gives CDR1 LNHDA, CDR2 SQIVND (reference sequence). V was pared by 8 bases and J by 6 bases, with 14 bases between. The CDR3 spells CASGESFGEQYF. The CDR3, as DNA: TGTGCCAGTGGGGAGTCGTTTGGCGAGCAGTACTTC.

J is TRBJ2-7 and V is TRBV7-9; TRBD2 matches 8 bases. The germline V gene has CDR1 SEHNR and CDR2 FQNEAQ (reference sequence). CDR3 size: 13 residues. J gave up 6 bases and V 6 bases, and 7 bases lay outside the gene matches. This CDR3 reads CASRESGGGEQYF. CDR3 coding DNA: TGTGCCAGCAGGGAATCCGGGGGGGGCGAGCAGTACTTC.

This clonotype has just a few counts. The chain carries TRBV27 and TRBJ2-3; D is undetermined. Between the trimmed V and J ends, which lost 3 bases and 0 bases, there was a span of 7 bases. The CDR3 is made up of 14 amino acids. Germline V gives CDR1 MNHEY, CDR2 SMNVEV (reference sequence). The CDR3 loop reads CASSFTLSTDTQYF. The CDR3 DNA follows: TGTGCCAGCAGTTTTACCCTTAGCACAGATACGCAGTATTTT.

The J gene is TRBJ2-1, the V gene TRBV4-1; 11 positions agree with TRBD2. CDR3 length equals 18 residues. Per germline, CDR1 MGHRA and CDR2 YSYEKL. The trim removed 0 bases at V and 6 bases at J, leaving 10 bases unmatched. The chain's CDR3 is CASSQETPPSGGTNEQFF. The CDR3 DNA sequence: TGCGCCAGCAGCCAAGAGACCCCGCCTAGCGGGGGGACCAATGAGCAGTTCTTC.